The 12 T cell receptor beta chains listed next were all sequenced from one sample in a study of cytomegalovirus exposure and HLA in healthy donors. Researchers ran the PCR with 60 Vbeta and 13 Jbeta primers. The data were produced by immunoSEQ multiplex PCR, yet TCRdb's version contains in-frame clones alone and is incomplete. The repertoire has over 130,000 clones, around 75% of them found once; the top ten carry approximately 3.7%. The specimen sequenced was PBMCs. These receptors all stem from a human donor in good health.

This chain links TRBV4-2 with TRBJ2-7; 8 bases line up with TRBD2. With V trimmed by 0 bases and J by 5 bases, 9 bases remained unmatched. There are 16 residues in the CDR3. Germline assignment: CDR1 LGHNA and CDR2 YNFKEQ. The CDR3 nucleotides are TGTGCCAGCAGCCAAGAATGGAGCGGGAGTTCCCACGAGCAGTACTTC. This encodes CASSQEWSGSSHEQYF.

The J gene is TRBJ2-1, the V gene TRBV4-3; no definite D call. This CDR3 contains 13 residues. Looked up from germline, CDR1 is LGHNA and CDR2 is YSLEER. Trimming stripped 0 bases from V and 7 bases from J, with 7 bases between. CDR3 amino acids: CASSQDQRNEQFF. The CDR3 bases are TGCGCCAGCAGCCAAGATCAGAGGAATGAGCAGTTCTTC.

The chain couples TRBV7-6 to TRBJ2-2; TRBD2 is a possible D gene (6 bases). The CDR3 is made up of 16 amino acids. Germline V gene sequence: CDR1 SGHVS, CDR2 FNYEAQ. V lost 5 bases and J lost 6, with 19 bases in between. Here the CDR3 DNA reads TGTGCCAGCAGCCTAGGTTGGTGGGAGGCAGCCGGGGAGCTGTTTTTT. Its protein product is CASSLGWWEAAGELFF.

The chain has TRBV5-1 and TRBJ2-6; 10 bases are shared with TRBD2. Trimming took 0 bases from V and 0 from J; bases not matched to a gene: 3. There are 18 residues in the CDR3. Germline V gene lookup returns CDR1 SGHRS and CDR2 YFSETQ. CDR3 nucleotides: TGCGCCAGCAGCTTGGTTAGCGGGGGGAGCTCTGGGGCCAACGTCCTGACTTTC. It codes for CASSLVSGGSSGANVLTF.

V gene TRBV30 combines with J gene TRBJ2-7; D gene unclear. The CDR3 runs 14 residues. Germline V CDR1 and CDR2: GTSNPN, SVGIG (reference sequence). With 4 bases removed from V and 1 base from J, the gap between germline ends came to 14 bases. CDR3 amino acids: CAWNGFPPSYEQYF. The DNA for the CDR3 is TGTGCCTGGAATGGCTTCCCACCATCCTACGAGCAGTACTTC.

V usage is TRBV2 and J usage is TRBJ2-6; D gene ambiguous. CDR3 length: 15 amino acids. V was cut by 4 bases and J by 0 bases, with 7 bases left in between. Germline V lookup: CDR1 SNHLY, CDR2 FYNNEI. The chain's CDR3 is CASSGELSGANVLTF. For the CDR3, the DNA is TGTGCCAGCAGTGGAGAACTCTCTGGGGCCAACGTCCTGACTTTC. Looking up the rest from reference TRBV2 and TRBJ2-6 gives the full variable domain: EPEVTQTPSHQVTQMGQEVILRCVPISNHLYFYWYRQILGQKVEFLVSFYNNEISEKSEIFDDQFSVERPDGSNFTLKIRSTKLEDSAMYFCASSGELSGANVLTFGAGSRLTVL.

The rearrangement uses TRBV28 and TRBJ1-1; possible D gene TRBD1, 6 bases. Germline lookup yields CDR1 MDHEN and CDR2 SYDVKM. V lost 3 bases and J lost 10, with 12 bases in between. The CDR3 length is 12 residues. CDR3 region: CASSLPGGRAFF. The DNA for the CDR3 is TGTGCCAGCAGTTTGCCGGGGGGGCGAGCTTTCTTT.

V and J are TRBV10-3 and TRBJ1-3, with unresolved D. V was pared by 0 bases and J by 6 bases, with 3 bases between. Germline V gives CDR1 ENHRY, CDR2 SYGVKD. CDR3 size: 12 residues. The CDR3 loop reads CAISESANTIYF. DNA of the CDR3: TGTGCCATCAGTGAGTCAGCAAACACCATATATTTT.

This chain joins TRBV5-1 and TRBJ2-1, with 12 nucleotides matching TRBD2. This CDR3 comprises 15 residues. Germline values: CDR1 SGHRS, CDR2 YFSETQ. V shed 1 base, J shed 4 bases, and the junction held 0 bases outside the gene matches. The DNA of the CDR3 is TGCGCCAGCAGCTTGACTAGCGGGGGGTACAATGAGCAGTTCTTC. Encoded protein: CASSLTSGGYNEQFF.

A single count supports this clone. The chain carries TRBV2 and TRBJ2-5; D unclear. Matching the DNA end better, TRBJ2-7 makes the J call doubtful. Germline V CDR1 and CDR2: SNHLY, FYNNEI. The CDR3 contains 14 residues. CDR3 sequence (DNA): TGTGCCAGCAGCGCCGACTCCCAAGGACACGAGCAGTACTTC. Its protein is CASSADSQGHEQYF.

The chain carries TRBV18 and TRBJ2-7; D perhaps matches TRBD1 (6 bases). Trimming took off 4 bases at V and 3 bases at J, with 16 bases between the two ends. The CDR3 sequence is 15 residues long. Per germline, CDR1 KGHSH and CDR2 LQKENI. The chain's CDR3 is CASSRERQESYEQYF. As DNA, the CDR3 is TGTGCCAGCTCACGCGAGCGACAGGAAAGCTACGAGCAGTACTTC.

The V and J genes are TRBV19 and TRBJ2-1; tentative D call: TRBD2 (6 bases). The CDR3 covers 15 residues. V was trimmed by 6 bases and J by 3 bases, leaving 15 bases between them. Germline-derived CDR1 and CDR2 are LNHDA and SQIVND (reference sequence). The CDR3 region is CASSRGGSVYNEQFF. The CDR3 coding sequence is TGTGCCAGTAGCCGGGGAGGATCAGTCTACAATGAGCAGTTCTTC. The full variable domain, rest sourced from reference TRBV19 and TRBJ2-1, is DGGITQSPKYLFRKEGQNVTLSCEQNLNHDAMYWYRQDPGQGLRLIYYSQIVNDFQKGDIAEGYSVSREKKESFPLTVTSAQKNPTAFYLCASSRGGSVYNEQFFGPGTRLTVL.